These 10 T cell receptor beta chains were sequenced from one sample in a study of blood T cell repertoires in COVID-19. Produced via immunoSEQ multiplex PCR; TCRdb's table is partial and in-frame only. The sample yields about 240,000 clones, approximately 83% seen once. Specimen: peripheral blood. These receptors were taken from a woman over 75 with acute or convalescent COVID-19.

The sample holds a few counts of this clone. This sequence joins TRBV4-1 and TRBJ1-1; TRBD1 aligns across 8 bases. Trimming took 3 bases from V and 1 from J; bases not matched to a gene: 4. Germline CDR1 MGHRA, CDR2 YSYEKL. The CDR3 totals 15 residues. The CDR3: CASSQTGVGNTEAFF. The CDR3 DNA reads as TGCGCCAGCAGCCAGACAGGGGTTGGGAACACTGAAGCTTTCTTT.

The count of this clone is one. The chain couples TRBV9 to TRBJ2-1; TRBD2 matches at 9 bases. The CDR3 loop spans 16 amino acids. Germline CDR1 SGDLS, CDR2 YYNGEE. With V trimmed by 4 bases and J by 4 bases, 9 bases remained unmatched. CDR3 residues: CASSPRGAGGYNEQFF. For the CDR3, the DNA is TGTGCCAGCAGCCCCAGGGGTGCGGGGGGGTACAATGAGCAGTTCTTC. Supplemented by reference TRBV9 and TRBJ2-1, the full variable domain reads DSGVTQTPKHLITATGQRVTLRCSPRSGDLSVYWYQQSLDQGLQFLIQYYNGEERAKGNILERFSAQQFPDLHSELNLSSLELGDSALYFCASSPRGAGGYNEQFFGPGTRLTVL.

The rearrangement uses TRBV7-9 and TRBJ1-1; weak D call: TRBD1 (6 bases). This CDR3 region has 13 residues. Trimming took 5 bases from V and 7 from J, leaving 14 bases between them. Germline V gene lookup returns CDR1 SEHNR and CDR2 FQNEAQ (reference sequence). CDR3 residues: CASSPLQGFEAFF. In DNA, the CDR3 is TGTGCCAGCAGCCCCCTACAGGGATTTGAAGCTTTCTTT.

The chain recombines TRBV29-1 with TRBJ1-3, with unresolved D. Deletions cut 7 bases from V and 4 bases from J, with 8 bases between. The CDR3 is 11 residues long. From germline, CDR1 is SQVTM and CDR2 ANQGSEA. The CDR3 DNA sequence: TGCAGCGGGATGACAGGAAACACCATATATTTT. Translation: CSGMTGNTIYF.

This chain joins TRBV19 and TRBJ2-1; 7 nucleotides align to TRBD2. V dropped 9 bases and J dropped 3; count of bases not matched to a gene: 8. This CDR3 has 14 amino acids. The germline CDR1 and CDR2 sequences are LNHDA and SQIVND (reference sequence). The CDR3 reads CASRRLANYNEQFF. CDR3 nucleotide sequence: TGTGCCAGCAGGCGACTAGCAAACTACAATGAGCAGTTCTTC.

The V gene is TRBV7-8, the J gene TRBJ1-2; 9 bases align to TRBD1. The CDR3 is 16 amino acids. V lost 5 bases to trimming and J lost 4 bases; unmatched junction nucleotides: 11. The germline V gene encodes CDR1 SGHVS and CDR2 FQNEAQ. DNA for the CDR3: TGTGCCAGCAGCCCGTTACAGGGGGCGCGTGGCTATGGCTACACCTTC. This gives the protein CASSPLQGARGYGYTF.

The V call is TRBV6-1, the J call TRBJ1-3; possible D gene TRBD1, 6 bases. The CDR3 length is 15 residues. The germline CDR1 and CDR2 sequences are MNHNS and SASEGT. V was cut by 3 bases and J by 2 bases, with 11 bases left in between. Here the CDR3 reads CASSDTGSAGNTIYF. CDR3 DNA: TGTGCCAGCAGTGACACAGGGAGTGCTGGAAACACCATATATTTT.

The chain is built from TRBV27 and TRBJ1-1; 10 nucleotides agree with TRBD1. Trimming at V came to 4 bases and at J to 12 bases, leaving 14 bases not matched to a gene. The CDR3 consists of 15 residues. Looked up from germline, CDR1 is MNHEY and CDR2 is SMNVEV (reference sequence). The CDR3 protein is CASSSAARTGGATFF. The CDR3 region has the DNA TGTGCCAGCAGTTCTGCGGCACGGACAGGGGGTGCGACTTTCTTT.

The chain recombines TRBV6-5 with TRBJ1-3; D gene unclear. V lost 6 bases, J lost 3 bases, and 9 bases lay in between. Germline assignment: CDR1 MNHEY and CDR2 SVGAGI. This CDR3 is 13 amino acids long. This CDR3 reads CASRRSGGNTIYF. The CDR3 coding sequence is TGTGCCAGCAGGCGATCAGGTGGAAACACCATATATTTT.

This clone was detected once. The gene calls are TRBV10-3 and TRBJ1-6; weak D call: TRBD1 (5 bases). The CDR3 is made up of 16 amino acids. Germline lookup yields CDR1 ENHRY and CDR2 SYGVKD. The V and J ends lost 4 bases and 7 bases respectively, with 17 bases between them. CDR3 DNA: TGTGCCATCAGTGGGGGCCAAGGGGTCGGGAATTCACCCCTCCACTTT. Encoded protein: CAISGGQGVGNSPLHF.